This T cell receptor beta chain stems from a study of cytomegalovirus exposure and HLA in healthy donors. The method was immunoSEQ multiplex PCR; TCRdb's version includes in-frame clones alone and lacks a portion of them. The sample lists under 250,000 clones; around four fifths were seen once. Germline CDR1 reads SEHNR; CDR2 reads FQNEAQ (reference sequence). This CDR3 is built from 15 residues. Trimming removed 5 bases from V and 8 bases from J, with 19 bases in between. This TCR came from a woman aged 18-30 years in good health and CMV-seronegative. The chain joins TRBV7-9 to TRBJ2-1; D may be TRBD2 (6 bases). Specimen: PBMCs. The CDR3 DNA reads as TGTGCCAGCAGCCAAGGTAGCGGACCGGGGCATGAGCAGTTCTTC. Translated, it gives CASSQGSGPGHEQFF. Using reference TRBV7-9 and TRBJ2-1 for the parts outside the CDR3, the full variable domain is DTGVSQNPRHKITKRGQNVTFRCDPISEHNRLYWYRQTLGQGPEFLTYFQNEAQLEKSRLLSDRFSAERPKGSFSTLEIQRTEQGDSAMYLCASSQGSGPGHEQFFGPGTRLTVL.